Listed here are 5 T cell receptor beta chains from one sample, sequenced in a study of identical twins. Via MiXCR, TCRdb re-called the 5' RACE reads, giving one row per CDR3 protein. Of around 370,000 distinct CDR3 sequences listed, approximately 10% are singletons. Material: naive T cells sorted from blood. Every receptor here comes from a woman aged 45 to 65 in good health.

This chain joins TRBV7-9 and TRBJ2-2; TRBD1 might be the D (6 bases). There are 16 residues in the CDR3. Trimming took off 5 bases at V and 3 bases at J, with 16 bases between the two ends. Germline loops: CDR1 SEHNR, CDR2 FQNEAQ (reference sequence). The CDR3 reads CASSPLQGRHTGELFF. The CDR3 DNA sequence: TGTGCCAGCAGCCCCCTACAGGGTAGGCACACCGGGGAGCTGTTTTTT.

This clonotype was detected many times. The rearrangement links TRBV12-3 or TRBV12-4 to TRBJ2-3, with D possibly TRBD2 on 5 matching bases. The CDR3 contains 15 residues. V was cut by 4 bases and J by 0 bases, with 11 bases left in between. CDR3: CASSSLGISTDTQYF. Written as DNA, the CDR3 is TGTGCCAGCAGTTCCCTCGGGATAAGCACAGATACGCAGTATTTT.

This clonotype was seen a few times. The CDR3 DNA sequence: TGTGCCAGCAAAGAGGCTAGCGGGAGTAGGTACGAGCAGTACGTC. It encodes CASKEASGSRYEQYV. The chain employs TRBV6-5 and TRBJ2-7; 10 bases agree with TRBD2. With 7 bases clipped from V and 4 bases from J, the junction kept 10 bases outside the gene matches. This CDR3 region has 15 residues. Germline CDR1 reads MNHEY; CDR2 reads SVGAGI.

This rearrangement joins TRBV20-1 to TRBJ2-5, with TRBD1 identical over 9 bases. Germline V gene lookup returns CDR1 DFQATT and CDR2 SNEGSKA (reference sequence). The CDR3 has 14 residues. The V and J ends lost 0 bases and 5 bases, in that order; junction bases with no gene match: 4. CDR3 in amino acids: CSARDRDRVETQYF. DNA for the CDR3: TGCAGTGCTAGAGACCGGGACAGGGTCGAGACCCAGTACTTC.

This clonotype has a handful of counts. V and J are TRBV20-1 and TRBJ2-7; TRBD2 is a possible D gene (5 bases). Trimming removed 6 bases from V and 6 bases from J, with 12 bases in between. The CDR3 is 11 residues long. Germline V CDR1 and CDR2: DFQATT, SNEGSKA (reference sequence). The CDR3 DNA follows: TGCAGTGCGGAAACTAGTATCGAGCAGTACGTC. Its protein is CSAETSIEQYV.